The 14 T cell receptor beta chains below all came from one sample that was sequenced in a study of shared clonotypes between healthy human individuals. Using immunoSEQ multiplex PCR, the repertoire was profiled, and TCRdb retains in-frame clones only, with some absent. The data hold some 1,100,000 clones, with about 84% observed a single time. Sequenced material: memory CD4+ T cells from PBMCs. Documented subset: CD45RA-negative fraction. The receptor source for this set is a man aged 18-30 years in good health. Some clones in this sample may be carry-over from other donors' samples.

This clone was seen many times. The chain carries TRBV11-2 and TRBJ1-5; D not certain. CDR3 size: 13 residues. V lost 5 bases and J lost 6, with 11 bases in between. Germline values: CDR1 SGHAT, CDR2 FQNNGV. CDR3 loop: CASSLTRSQPQHF. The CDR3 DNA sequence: TGTGCCAGCAGCCTCACCCGCAGTCAGCCCCAGCATTTT. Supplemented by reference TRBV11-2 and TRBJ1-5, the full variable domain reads EAGVAQSPRYKIIEKRQSVAFWCNPISGHATLYWYQQILGQGPKLLIQFQNNGVVDDSQLPKDRFSAERLKGVDSTLKIQPAKLEDSAVYLCASSLTRSQPQHFGDGTRLSIL.

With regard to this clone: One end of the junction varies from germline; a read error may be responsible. CDR3 region: CASSYYTDAEKGF. As DNA, the CDR3 is TGTGCCAGCAGTTACTACACGGACGCGGAAAAGGGTTTT. The chain has TRBV6-6 and TRBJ1-3; D unresolved. From germline, CDR1 is MNHNY and CDR2 SVGAGI (reference sequence). This CDR3 has 13 amino acids.

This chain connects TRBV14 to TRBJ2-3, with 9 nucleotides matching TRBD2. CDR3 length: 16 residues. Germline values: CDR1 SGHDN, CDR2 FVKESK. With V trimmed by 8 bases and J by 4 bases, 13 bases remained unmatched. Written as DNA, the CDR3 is TGTGCCAGCGCAAAGGGGACTAGCTTTTTGGCAGATACGCAGTATTTT. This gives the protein CASAKGTSFLADTQYF.

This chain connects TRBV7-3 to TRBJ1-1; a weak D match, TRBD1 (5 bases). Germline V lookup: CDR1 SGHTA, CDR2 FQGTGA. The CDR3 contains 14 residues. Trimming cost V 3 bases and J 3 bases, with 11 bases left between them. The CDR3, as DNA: TGTGCCAGCAGCTTCCAAAGGGGTGACACTGAAGCTTTCTTT. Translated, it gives CASSFQRGDTEAFF.

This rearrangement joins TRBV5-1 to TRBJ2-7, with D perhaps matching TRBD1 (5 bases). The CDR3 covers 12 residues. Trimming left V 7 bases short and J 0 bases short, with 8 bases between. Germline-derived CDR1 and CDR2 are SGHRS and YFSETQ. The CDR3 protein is CASQGFSYEQYF. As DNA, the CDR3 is TGCGCCAGCCAGGGTTTCTCCTACGAGCAGTACTTC.

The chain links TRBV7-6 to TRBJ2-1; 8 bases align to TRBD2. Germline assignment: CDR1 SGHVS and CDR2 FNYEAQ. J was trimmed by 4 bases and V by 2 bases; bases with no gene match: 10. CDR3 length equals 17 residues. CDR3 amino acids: CASSLKIAGPNYNEQFF. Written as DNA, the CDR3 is TGTGCCAGCAGCTTAAAAATAGCGGGACCTAATTACAATGAGCAGTTCTTC.

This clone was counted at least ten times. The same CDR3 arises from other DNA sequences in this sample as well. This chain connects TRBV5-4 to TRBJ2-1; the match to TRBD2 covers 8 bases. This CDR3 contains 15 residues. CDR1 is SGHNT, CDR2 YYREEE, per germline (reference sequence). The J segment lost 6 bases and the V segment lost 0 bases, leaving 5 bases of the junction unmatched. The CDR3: CASSLVSGVGNEQFF. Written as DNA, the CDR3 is TGTGCCAGCAGCTTGGTTAGCGGGGTAGGCAATGAGCAGTTCTTC.

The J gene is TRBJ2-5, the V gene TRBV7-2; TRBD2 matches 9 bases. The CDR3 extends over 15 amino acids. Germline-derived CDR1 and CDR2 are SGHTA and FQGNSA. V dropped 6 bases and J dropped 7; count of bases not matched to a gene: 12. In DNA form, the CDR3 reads TGTGCCAGCAGTCGAACTAGCGGGTTCCTAGGGACCCAGTACTTC. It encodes CASSRTSGFLGTQYF.

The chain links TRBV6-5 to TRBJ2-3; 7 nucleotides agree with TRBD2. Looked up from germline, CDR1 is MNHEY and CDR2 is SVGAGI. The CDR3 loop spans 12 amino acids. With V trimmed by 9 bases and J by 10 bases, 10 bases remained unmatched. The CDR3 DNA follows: TGTGCCAGTGGGAGCGGGACTCTTGCGCAGTATTTT. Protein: CASGSGTLAQYF.

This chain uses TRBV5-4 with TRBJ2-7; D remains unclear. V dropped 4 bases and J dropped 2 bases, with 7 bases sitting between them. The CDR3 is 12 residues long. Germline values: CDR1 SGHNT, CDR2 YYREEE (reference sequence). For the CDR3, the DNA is TGTGCCAGCAGCCTAGGGACCTACGAGCAGTACTTC. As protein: CASSLGTYEQYF. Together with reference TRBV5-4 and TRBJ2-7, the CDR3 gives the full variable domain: ETGVTQSPTHLIKTRGQQVTLRCSSQSGHNTVSWYQQALGQGPQFIFQYYREEENGRGNFPPRFSGLQFPNYSSELNVNALELDDSALYLCASSLGTYEQYFGPGTRLTVT.

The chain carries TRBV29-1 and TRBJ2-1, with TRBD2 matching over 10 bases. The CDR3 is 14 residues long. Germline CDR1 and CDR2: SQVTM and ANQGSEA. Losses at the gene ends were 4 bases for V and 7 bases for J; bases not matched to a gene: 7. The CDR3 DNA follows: TGCAGCGTTGTTCTAGCGGGAGTGGGGAATGAGCAGTTCTTC. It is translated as CSVVLAGVGNEQFF.

CDR3 loop: CSAADSNYGYTF. CDR3 bases: TGCAGCGCCGCAGATTCGAACTATGGCTACACCTTC. V usage is TRBV29-1 and J usage is TRBJ1-2; no clear D gene. V dropped 7 bases and J dropped 2 bases, with 11 bases sitting between them. The CDR3 sequence is 12 residues long. Germline V lookup: CDR1 SQVTM, CDR2 ANQGSEA.

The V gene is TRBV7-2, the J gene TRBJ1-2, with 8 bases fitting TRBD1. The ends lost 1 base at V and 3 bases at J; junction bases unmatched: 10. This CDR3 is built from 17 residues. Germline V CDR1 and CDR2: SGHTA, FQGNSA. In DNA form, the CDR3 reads TGTGCCAGCAGCTTAGACATTGGACAGGGCAGAGACTATGGCTACACCTTC. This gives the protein CASSLDIGQGRDYGYTF.

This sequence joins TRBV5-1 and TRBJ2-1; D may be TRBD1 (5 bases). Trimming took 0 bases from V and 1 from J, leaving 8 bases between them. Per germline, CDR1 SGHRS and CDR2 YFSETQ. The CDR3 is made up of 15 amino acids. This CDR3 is CASSLVGQSYNEQFF. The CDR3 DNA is TGCGCCAGCAGCTTGGTGGGGCAGTCCTACAATGAGCAGTTCTTC.